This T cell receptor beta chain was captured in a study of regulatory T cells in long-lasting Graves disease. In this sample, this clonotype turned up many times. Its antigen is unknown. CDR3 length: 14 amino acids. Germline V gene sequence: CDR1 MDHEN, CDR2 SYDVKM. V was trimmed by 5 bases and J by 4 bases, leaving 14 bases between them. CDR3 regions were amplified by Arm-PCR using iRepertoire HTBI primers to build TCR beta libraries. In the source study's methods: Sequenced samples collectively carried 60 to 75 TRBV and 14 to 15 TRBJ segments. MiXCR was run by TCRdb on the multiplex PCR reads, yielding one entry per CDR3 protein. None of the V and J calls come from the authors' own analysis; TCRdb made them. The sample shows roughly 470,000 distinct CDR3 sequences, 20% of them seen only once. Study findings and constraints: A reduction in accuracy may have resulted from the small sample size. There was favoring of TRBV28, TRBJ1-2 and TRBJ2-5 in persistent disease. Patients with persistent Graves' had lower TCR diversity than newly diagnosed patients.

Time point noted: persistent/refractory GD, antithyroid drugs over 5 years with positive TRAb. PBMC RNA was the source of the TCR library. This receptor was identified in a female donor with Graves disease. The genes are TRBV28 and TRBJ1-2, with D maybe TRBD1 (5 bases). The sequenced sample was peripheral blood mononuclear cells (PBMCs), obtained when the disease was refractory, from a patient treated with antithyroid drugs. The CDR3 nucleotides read TGTGCCAGCAGTCGACGTGACAGCAGCTATGGCTACACCTTC. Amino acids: CASSRRDSSYGYTF.